Listed below are T cell receptor beta chains from one sample, sequenced in a study of control samples from healthy donors and cancer patients. Data came from immunoSEQ multiplex PCR; TCRdb stores just in-frame clones and leaves some out. The repertoire consists of about 92,000 clones, with roughly 82% occurring once and the leading ten covering roughly 9.8%. The sequenced sample consisted of blood. The source of these receptors is a woman in her sixties or seventies in good health. CDR3s include the opening cysteine and the closing phenylalanine or tryptophan. The D gene is left open where the match is weak.

TRBJ1-2,TRBV28,TRBD1,CASSLAQGFRGYTF,TGTGCCAGCAGTTTAGCACAGGGGTTCCGAGGCTACACCTTC
TRBJ2-2,TRBV29-1,TRBD2,CSVEGLAGVLTGELFF,TGCAGCGTTGAAGGACTAGCGGGAGTTCTGACCGGGGAGCTGTTTTTT
TRBJ1-1,TRBV6-5,NA,CASSYAGTINTEAFF,TGTGCCAGCAGTTACGCAGGGACGATTAACACTGAAGCTTTCTTT
TRBJ1-2,TRBV14,NA,CASSQGPPVVSGYTF,TGTGCCAGCAGCCAAGGCCCTCCGGTCGTGAGTGGCTACACCTTC
TRBJ1-5,TRBV12-3/TRBV12-4,TRBD1,CASNRGPAQPQHF,TGTGCCTCGAACAGGGGGCCCGCTCAGCCCCAGCATTTT
TRBJ1-5,TRBV20-1,NA,CSASAGYSNQPQHF,TGCAGTGCCAGTGCAGGGTATAGCAATCAGCCCCAGCATTTT
TRBJ2-1,TRBV23-1,NA,CASSQSSGAGNEQFF,TGCGCCAGCAGTCAATCATCAGGGGCTGGCAATGAGCAGTTCTTC
TRBJ2-1,TRBV15,TRBD1,CATSTIGTANEQFF,TGTGCCACCAGCACTATCGGGACAGCGAATGAGCAGTTCTTC
TRBJ1-1,TRBV18,NA,CASSPPGTLSNTEAFF,TGTGCCAGCTCACCACCAGGAACCCTCTCGAACACTGAAGCTTTCTTT
TRBJ2-1,TRBV5-8,NA,CASRQGLQNEQFF,TGTGCCAGCAGACAGGGTCTACAGAATGAGCAGTTCTTC
TRBJ2-7,TRBV3-1/TRBV3-2,TRBD2,CASSQDLAGPAYEQYF,TGTGCCAGCAGCCAAGACCTAGCGGGCCCCGCCTACGAGCAGTACTTC
TRBJ2-7,TRBV27,TRBD2,CASSRTSESYEQYF,TGTGCCAGCAGTCGAACTAGCGAATCCTACGAGCAGTACTTC